This is a list of T cell receptor beta chains from one sample in a study of cytomegalovirus exposure and HLA in healthy donors. Profiled with immunoSEQ multiplex PCR; TCRdb holds only in-frame clones, not every one. The profile covers around 150,000 clones, with about 80% appearing a single time and around 15% taken by the ten largest. The sample was PBMCs. These receptor sequences come from a man between 50 and 59 years old in good health and CMV-seropositive. Both conserved end residues are part of each CDR3. Fields, in order: V gene, clone size, CDR3 length, J gene, D gene, CDR3 protein, CDR3 DNA. D genes are given only for firm matches. Only some rows state a clone size, as once, few, many or a class for expanded clones.

>TRBV19|few|13|TRBJ2-3|-
CASSKTTRDTQYF
TGTGCCAGTAGTAAGACTACAAGAGATACGCAGTATTTT
>TRBV15|-|14|TRBJ2-5|-
CATSSRDTEETQYF
TGTGCCACCAGCAGTCGGGACACTGAAGAGACCCAGTACTTC
>TRBV19|-|16|TRBJ1-1|-
CASSIAQGTSATEAFF
TGTGCCAGTAGTATCGCCCAGGGGACTAGCGCCACTGAAGCTTTCTTT
>TRBV7-2|-|14|TRBJ1-2|TRBD1
CASSTETGFGGYTF
TGTGCCAGCAGCACAGAGACAGGGTTCGGTGGCTACACCTTC
>TRBV5-4|-|14|TRBJ2-7|-
CASSHSRAGYEQYF
TGTGCCAGCAGCCATTCGAGGGCCGGGTACGAGCAGTACTTC
>TRBV5-1|-|17|TRBJ2-3|TRBD2
CASSSGTSGTSTDTQYF
TGCGCCAGCAGCTCCGGGACTAGCGGGACTAGCACAGATACGCAGTATTTT
>TRBV5-8|-|15|TRBJ2-2|-
CASSLGGANTGELFF
TGTGCCAGCAGCTTGGGGGGCGCAAACACCGGGGAGCTGTTTTTT
>TRBV9|-|17|TRBJ2-1|TRBD2
CASSVATSGGVYNEQFF
TGTGCCAGCAGCGTAGCTACTAGCGGGGGGGTTTACAATGAGCAGTTCTTC
>TRBV7-9|-|13|TRBJ2-1|TRBD2
CASSPYGGGEQFF
TGTGCCAGCAGCCCTTACGGGGGGGGTGAGCAGTTCTTC
>TRBV14|once|17|TRBJ2-7|TRBD1
CASSQGWDSLSSYEQYF
TGTGCCAGCAGCCAGGGGTGGGACAGCCTGAGCTCCTACGAGCAGTACTTC
>TRBV7-9|-|18|TRBJ2-3|-
CASSFGWLRGQGVDTQYF
TGTGCCAGCAGCTTTGGTTGGCTGCGGGGCCAGGGTGTAGATACGCAGTATTTT
>TRBV29-1|-|12|TRBJ1-2|-
CSVGGGFEGYTF
TGCAGCGTTGGAGGGGGTTTCGAAGGCTACACCTTC
>TRBV5-1|-|16|TRBJ2-3|-
CASSLDTGYTGDTQYF
TGCGCCAGCAGCTTGGACACAGGGTACACCGGAGATACGCAGTATTTT
>TRBV6-4|-|14|TRBJ2-1|TRBD2
CASSEGAAGGEQFF
TGTGCCAGCAGTGAAGGGGCGGCGGGGGGGGAGCAGTTCTTC
>TRBV5-6|-|16|TRBJ2-5|TRBD1
CASGLRGQGGSETQYF
TGTGCCAGCGGCTTGAGGGGACAGGGGGGATCAGAGACCCAGTACTTC
>TRBV6-1|-|13|TRBJ2-5|-
CASTGQWGETQYF
TGTGCCAGTACCGGACAGTGGGGGGAGACCCAGTACTTC
>TRBV7-9|-|15|TRBJ1-1|TRBD1
CASSASDRGNTEAFF
TGTGCCAGCAGCGCGTCGGACAGGGGGAACACTGAAGCTTTCTTT
>TRBV9|-|15|TRBJ2-6|-
CASSQSPAGANVLTF
TGTGCCAGCAGTCAGTCCCCCGCTGGGGCCAACGTCCTGACTTTC
>TRBV2|-|14|TRBJ2-5|-
CASRPASGKETQYF
TGTGCCAGCCGCCCAGCCTCAGGGAAGGAGACCCAGTACTTC
>TRBV4-2|-|17|TRBJ2-2|TRBD2
CASSQDHGGLASGELFF
TGTGCCAGCAGCCAAGATCACGGGGGACTAGCATCCGGGGAGCTGTTTTTT
>TRBV6-1|-|16|TRBJ1-1|TRBD1
CASSELGQALGTEAFF
TGTGCCAGCAGTGAATTAGGACAGGCCTTGGGCACTGAAGCTTTCTTT
>TRBV29-1|-|17|TRBJ2-5|TRBD1
CSVLSDRGPDHGETQYF
TGCAGCGTACTTTCGGACAGGGGACCCGACCATGGGGAGACCCAGTACTTC
>TRBV18|-|16|TRBJ2-1|-
CASSRNVGDTYNEQFF
TGTGCCAGCTCACGGAACGTGGGGGACACATACAATGAGCAGTTCTTC
>TRBV13|-|12|TRBJ1-1|-
CASSGGDTEAFF
TGTGCCAGCAGCGGGGGGGACACTGAAGCTTTCTTT
>TRBV6-6|-|14|TRBJ1-1|-
CASGPRTLNTEAFF
TGTGCCAGCGGCCCTCGCACCCTGAACACTGAAGCTTTCTTT
>TRBV29-1|-|13|TRBJ1-5|-
CSVPGPLGQPQHF
TGCAGCGTTCCAGGTCCGTTAGGTCAGCCCCAGCATTTT
>TRBV19|-|18|TRBJ2-3|TRBD2
CASSIGRLAGGSTDTQYF
TGTGCCAGTAGTATAGGCCGACTAGCGGGGGGGAGCACAGATACGCAGTATTTT
>TRBV9|-|17|TRBJ2-2|-
CASSVVAGANTAGELFF
TGTGCCAGCAGCGTAGTTGCGGGGGCGAATACGGCCGGGGAGCTGTTTTTT
>TRBV10-2|-|15|TRBJ1-5|TRBD1
CASSEGRGNNQPQHF
TGCGCCAGCAGTGAAGGCAGGGGGAACAATCAGCCCCAGCATTTT
>TRBV6-5|-|14|TRBJ1-1|-
CASSEHRENTEAFF
TGTGCCAGCAGTGAACACCGGGAGAACACTGAAGCTTTCTTT
>TRBV5-8|-|19|TRBJ2-3|TRBD1
CASSRGYRTGAYSTDTQYF
TGTGCCAGCAGCCGGGGGTACCGGACAGGGGCCTATAGCACAGATACGCAGTATTTT
>TRBV11-3|-|13|TRBJ2-1|-
CASSLTPRYEQFF
TGTGCCAGCAGCTTAACCCCCCGGTACGAGCAGTTCTTC
>TRBV21-1|-|16|TRBJ2-4|-
CASSIVRTLAKNIQYF
TGTGCCAGCAGCATAGTGAGAACCTTAGCCAAAAACATTCAGTACTTC
>TRBV29-1|-|12|TRBJ1-1|-
CSVVAGDTEAFF
TGCAGCGTTGTGGCAGGGGACACTGAAGCTTTCTTT
>TRBV19|-|16|TRBJ2-7|-
CASSSTISGRTYEQYF
TGTGCCAGTTCATCTACTATCAGCGGGCGAACCTACGAGCAGTACTTC
>TRBV27|-|14|TRBJ1-4|-
CASSQLRGSEKLFF
TGTGCCAGCAGTCAACTAAGAGGGAGTGAAAAACTGTTTTTT
>TRBV29-1|few|16|TRBJ1-4|TRBD1
CSVALTGGATNEKLFF
TGCAGCGTTGCCCTTACAGGGGGAGCAACTAATGAAAAACTGTTTTTT
>TRBV7-9|-|14|TRBJ2-3|-
CASSLAQNTDTQYF
TGTGCCAGCAGCTTAGCGCAGAACACAGATACGCAGTATTTT
>TRBV2|-|13|TRBJ2-4|-
CASQGLAKNIQYF
TGTGCCAGTCAAGGACTAGCCAAAAACATTCAGTACTTC
>TRBV5-8|-|18|TRBJ2-1|-
CASRGGGGSVFSYNEQFF
TGTGCCAGCAGAGGAGGTGGGGGGTCAGTCTTCTCCTACAATGAGCAGTTCTTC
>TRBV7-9|few|18|TRBJ2-6|TRBD1
CSSSHLGSTGAGANVLTF
TGTTCCAGCAGCCATTTAGGGTCGACAGGGGCTGGGGCCAACGTCCTGACTTTC
>TRBV2|-|13|TRBJ2-6|-
CASSDIGANVLTF
TGTGCCAGCAGTGATATAGGGGCCAACGTCCTGACTTTC
>TRBV4-2|-|11|TRBJ1-2|-
CASSQVNGYTF
TGTGCCAGCAGCCAAGTAAATGGCTACACCTTC
>TRBV6-5|-|14|TRBJ1-2|TRBD1
CASSTDRGSYGYTF
TGTGCCAGCAGTACAGACAGGGGTAGTTATGGCTACACCTTC
>TRBV6-1|-|14|TRBJ2-1|TRBD1
CASTTGGGGDEQFF
TGTGCCAGCACGACAGGGGGGGGAGGCGATGAGCAGTTCTTC
>TRBV5-6|-|14|TRBJ2-7|-
CASSSVTLAYEQYF
TGTGCCAGCAGCTCCGTGACCCTAGCCTACGAGCAGTACTTC